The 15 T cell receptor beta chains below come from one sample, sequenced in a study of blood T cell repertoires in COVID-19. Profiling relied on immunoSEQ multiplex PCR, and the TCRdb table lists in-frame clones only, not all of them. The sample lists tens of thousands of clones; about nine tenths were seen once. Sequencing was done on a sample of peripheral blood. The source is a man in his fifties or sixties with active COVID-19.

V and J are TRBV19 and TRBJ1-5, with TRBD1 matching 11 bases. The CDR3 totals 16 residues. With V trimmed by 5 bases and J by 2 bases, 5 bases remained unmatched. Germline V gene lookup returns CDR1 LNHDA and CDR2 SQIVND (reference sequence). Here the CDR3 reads CASSAQGQGGNQPQHF. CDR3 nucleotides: TGTGCCAGTAGTGCACAGGGACAGGGGGGCAATCAGCCCCAGCATTTT.

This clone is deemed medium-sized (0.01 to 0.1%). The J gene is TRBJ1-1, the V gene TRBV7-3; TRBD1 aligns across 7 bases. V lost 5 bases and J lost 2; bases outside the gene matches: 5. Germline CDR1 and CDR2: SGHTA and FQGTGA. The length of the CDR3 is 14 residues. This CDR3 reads CASSLNRGNTEAFF. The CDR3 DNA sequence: TGTGCCAGCAGCCTCAACAGGGGTAACACTGAAGCTTTCTTT.

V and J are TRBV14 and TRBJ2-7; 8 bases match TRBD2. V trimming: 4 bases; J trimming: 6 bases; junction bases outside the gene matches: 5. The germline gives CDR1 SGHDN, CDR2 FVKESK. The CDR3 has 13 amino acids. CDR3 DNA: TGTGCCAGCAGCCTAGCGGGACACCTCGAGCAGTACTTC. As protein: CASSLAGHLEQYF.

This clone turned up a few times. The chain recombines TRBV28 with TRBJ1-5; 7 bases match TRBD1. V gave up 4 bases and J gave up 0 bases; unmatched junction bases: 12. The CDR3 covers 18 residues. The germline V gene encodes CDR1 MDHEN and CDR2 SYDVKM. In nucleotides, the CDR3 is TGTGCCAGCAGTTCCCCTCTCCAGGGGGGCGATAGCAATCAGCCCCAGCATTTT. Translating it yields CASSSPLQGGDSNQPQHF.

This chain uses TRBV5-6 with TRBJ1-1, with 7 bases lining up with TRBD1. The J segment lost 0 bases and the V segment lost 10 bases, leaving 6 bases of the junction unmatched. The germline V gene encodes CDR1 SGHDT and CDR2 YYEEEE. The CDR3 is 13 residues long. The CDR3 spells CAGYRGLNTEAFF. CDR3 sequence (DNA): TGTGCCGGATACAGGGGCTTGAACACTGAAGCTTTCTTT.

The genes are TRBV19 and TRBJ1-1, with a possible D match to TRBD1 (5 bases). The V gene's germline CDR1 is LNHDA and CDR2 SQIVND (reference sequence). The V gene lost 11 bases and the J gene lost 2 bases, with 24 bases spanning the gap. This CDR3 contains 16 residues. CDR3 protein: CAVSTHQGSGNTEAFF. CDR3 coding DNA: TGTGCCGTATCAACCCATCAGGGCAGTGGAAACACTGAAGCTTTCTTT.

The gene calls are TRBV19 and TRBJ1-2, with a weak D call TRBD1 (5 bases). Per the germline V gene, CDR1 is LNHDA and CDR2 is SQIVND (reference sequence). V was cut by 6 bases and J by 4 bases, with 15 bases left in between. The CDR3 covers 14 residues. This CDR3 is CASSLSRGGYGYTF. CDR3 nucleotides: TGTGCCAGTAGCCTCTCAAGGGGCGGCTATGGCTACACCTTC.

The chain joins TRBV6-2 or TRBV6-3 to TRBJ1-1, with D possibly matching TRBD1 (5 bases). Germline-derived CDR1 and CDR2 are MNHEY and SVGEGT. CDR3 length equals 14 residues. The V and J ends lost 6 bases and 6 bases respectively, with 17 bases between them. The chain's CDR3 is CASSQGTFASEAFF. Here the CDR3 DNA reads TGTGCCAGCAGCCAAGGGACTTTTGCCTCTGAAGCTTTCTTT.

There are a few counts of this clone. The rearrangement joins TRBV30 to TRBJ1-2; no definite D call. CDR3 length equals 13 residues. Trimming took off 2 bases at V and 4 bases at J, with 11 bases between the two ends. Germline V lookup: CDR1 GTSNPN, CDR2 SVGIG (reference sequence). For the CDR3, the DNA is TGTGCCTGGAGTTTGGAGAGGGTCTATGGCTACACCTTC. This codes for CAWSLERVYGYTF. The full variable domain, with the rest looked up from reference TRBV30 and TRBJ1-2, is SQTIHQWPATLVQPVGSPLSLECTVEGTSNPNLYWYRQAAGRGLQLLFYSVGIGQISSEVPQNLSASRPQDRQFILSSKKLLLSDSGFYLCAWSLERVYGYTFGSGTRLTVV.

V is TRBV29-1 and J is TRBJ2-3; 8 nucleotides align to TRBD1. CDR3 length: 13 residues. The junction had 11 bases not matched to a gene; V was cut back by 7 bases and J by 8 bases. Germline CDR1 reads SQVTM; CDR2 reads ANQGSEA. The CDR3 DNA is TGCAGCGCTGACAGGGGTTCAAGCGGTACGCAGTATTTT. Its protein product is CSADRGSSGTQYF.

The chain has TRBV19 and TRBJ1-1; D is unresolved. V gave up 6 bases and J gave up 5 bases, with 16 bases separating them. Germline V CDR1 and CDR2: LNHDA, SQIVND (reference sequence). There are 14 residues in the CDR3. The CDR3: CASRTGVSGTEAFF. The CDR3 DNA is TGTGCCAGTAGGACCGGGGTGAGTGGAACTGAAGCTTTCTTT.

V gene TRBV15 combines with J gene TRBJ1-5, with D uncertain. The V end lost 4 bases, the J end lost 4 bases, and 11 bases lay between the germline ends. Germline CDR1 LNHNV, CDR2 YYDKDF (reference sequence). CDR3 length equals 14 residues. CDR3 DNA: TGTGCCACCAGCACTCGGGGTTCGAATCAGCCCCAGCATTTT. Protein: CATSTRGSNQPQHF.

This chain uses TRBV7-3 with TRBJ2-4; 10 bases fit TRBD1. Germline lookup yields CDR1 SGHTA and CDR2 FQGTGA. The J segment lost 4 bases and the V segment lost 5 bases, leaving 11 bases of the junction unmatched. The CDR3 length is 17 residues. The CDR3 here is CASSPHTTGGGKNIQYF. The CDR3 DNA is TGTGCCAGCAGCCCCCACACGACAGGGGGCGGAAAAAACATTCAGTACTTC.

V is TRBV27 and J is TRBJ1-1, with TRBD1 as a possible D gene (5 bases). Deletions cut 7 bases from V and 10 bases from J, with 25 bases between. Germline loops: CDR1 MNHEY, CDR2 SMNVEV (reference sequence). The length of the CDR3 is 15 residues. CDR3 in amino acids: CASISAGTPGGGAFF. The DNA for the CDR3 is TGTGCCAGCATCTCGGCCGGGACTCCGGGGGGAGGAGCTTTCTTT.

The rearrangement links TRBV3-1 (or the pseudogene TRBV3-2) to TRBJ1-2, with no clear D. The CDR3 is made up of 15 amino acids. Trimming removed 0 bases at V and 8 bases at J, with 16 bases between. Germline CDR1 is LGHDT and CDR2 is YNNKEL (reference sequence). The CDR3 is CASSQDIQPAKGYTF. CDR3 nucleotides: TGTGCCAGCAGCCAAGACATACAGCCGGCAAAGGGCTACACCTTC.